The 2 T cell receptor beta chains presented below share a single source sample, sequenced in a study of blood T cell repertoires in COVID-19. Assay used: immunoSEQ multiplex PCR; TCRdb lists only in-frame clones, some missing. This sample yields some 150,000 clones, of which 75% to 90% are seen a single time; more than 7.5% belongs to the top ten. Material for sequencing was peripheral blood. The receptors come from a woman aged 55-75 years with COVID-19, enrolled during active disease.

V gene TRBV9 combines with J gene TRBJ1-2; D is uncertain. This CDR3 comprises 13 residues. V was trimmed by 2 bases and J by 2 bases, leaving 7 bases between them. CDR1 SGDLS and CDR2 YYNGEE come from the germline V gene. The CDR3 DNA is TGTGCCAGCAGCGTTACGCAGAACTATGGCTACACCTTC. Translating gives CASSVTQNYGYTF.

J is TRBJ2-3 and V is TRBV5-5; TRBD1 might be the D (6 bases). The CDR3 sequence is 16 residues long. Germline V gives CDR1 SGHKS, CDR2 YYEKEE (reference sequence). V dropped 2 bases and J dropped 0 bases, with 13 bases sitting between them. CDR3 sequence (DNA): TGTGCCAGCAGCTTTGTTGGGGGCTCTAGCACAGATACGCAGTATTTT. Translated: CASSFVGGSSTDTQYF.